This record covers a single TCR beta chain. Thawed, overnight-rested PBMC were stained with GMM-loaded CD1B tetramer, viability dye and anti-CD3, then sorted. The CD1B tetramers carried C32 glucose monomycolate purified from Rhodococcus equi. Before cryopreservation, the sorted PBMC lost their CD14-expressing monocytes. This record comes from a study of T cells in tuberculosis. Produced via immunoSEQ multiplex PCR; TCRdb's table is partial and in-frame only. The sample records about 88,000 clones, approximately 90% being singletons. CDR3 length: 15 amino acids. Trimming stripped 1 base from V and 9 bases from J, with 16 bases between. CDR1 MNHEY and CDR2 SMNVEV come from the germline V gene (reference sequence). Overall study findings and caveats: Low-affinity CD1B-GMM tetramer-binding T cells may have been missed.

Sample: CD1b-GMM tetramer-negative cells sorted from PBMCs. This chain links TRBV27 with TRBJ2-1; a possible D gene is TRBD1 (5 bases). The TCR was taken from an adult woman with latent tuberculosis. The CDR3 sequence is CASSLLEGVSGEQFF. In DNA form, the CDR3 reads TGTGCCAGCAGTTTATTGGAAGGGGTGAGTGGTGAGCAGTTCTTC.